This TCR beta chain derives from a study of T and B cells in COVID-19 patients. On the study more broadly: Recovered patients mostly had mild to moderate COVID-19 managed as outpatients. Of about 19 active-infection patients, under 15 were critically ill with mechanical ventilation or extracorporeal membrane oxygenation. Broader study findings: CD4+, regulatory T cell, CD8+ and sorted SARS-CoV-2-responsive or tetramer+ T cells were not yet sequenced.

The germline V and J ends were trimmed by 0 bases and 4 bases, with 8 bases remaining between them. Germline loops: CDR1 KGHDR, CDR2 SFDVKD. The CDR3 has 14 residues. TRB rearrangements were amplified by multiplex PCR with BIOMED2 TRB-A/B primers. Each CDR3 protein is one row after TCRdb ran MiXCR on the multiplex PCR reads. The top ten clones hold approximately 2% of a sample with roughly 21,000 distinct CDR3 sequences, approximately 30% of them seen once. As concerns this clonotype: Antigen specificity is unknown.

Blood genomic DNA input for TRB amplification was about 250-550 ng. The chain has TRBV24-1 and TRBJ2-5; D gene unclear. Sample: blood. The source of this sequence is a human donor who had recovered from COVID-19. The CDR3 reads CATSDLNRPETQYF. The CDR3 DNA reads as TGTGCCACCAGTGATTTGAACCGTCCAGAGACCCAGTACTTC.